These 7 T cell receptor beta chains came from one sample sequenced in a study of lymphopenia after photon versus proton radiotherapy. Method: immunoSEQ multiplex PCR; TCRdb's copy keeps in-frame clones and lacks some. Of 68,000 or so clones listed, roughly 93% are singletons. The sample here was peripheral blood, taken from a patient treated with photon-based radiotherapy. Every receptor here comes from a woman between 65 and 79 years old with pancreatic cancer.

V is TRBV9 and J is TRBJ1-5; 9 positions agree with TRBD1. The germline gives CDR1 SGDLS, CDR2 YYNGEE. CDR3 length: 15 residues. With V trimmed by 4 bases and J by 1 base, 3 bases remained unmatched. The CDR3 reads CASSIGQGSNQPQHF. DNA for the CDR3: TGTGCCAGCAGCATCGGACAGGGGAGCAATCAGCCCCAGCATTTT.

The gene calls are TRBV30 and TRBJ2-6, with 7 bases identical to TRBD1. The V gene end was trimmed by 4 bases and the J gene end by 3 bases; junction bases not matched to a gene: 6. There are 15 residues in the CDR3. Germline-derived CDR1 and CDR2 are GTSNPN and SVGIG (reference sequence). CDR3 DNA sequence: TGTGCCTGGACTAAGGGGGCTGATGGGGCCAACGTCCTGACTTTC. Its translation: CAWTKGADGANVLTF.

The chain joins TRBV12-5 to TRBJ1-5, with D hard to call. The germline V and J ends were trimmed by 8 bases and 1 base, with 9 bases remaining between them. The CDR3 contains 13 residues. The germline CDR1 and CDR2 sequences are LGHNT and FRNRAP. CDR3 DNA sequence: TGTGCTAGTCTCGGGCAGAGCAATCAGCCCCAGCATTTT. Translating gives CASLGQSNQPQHF.

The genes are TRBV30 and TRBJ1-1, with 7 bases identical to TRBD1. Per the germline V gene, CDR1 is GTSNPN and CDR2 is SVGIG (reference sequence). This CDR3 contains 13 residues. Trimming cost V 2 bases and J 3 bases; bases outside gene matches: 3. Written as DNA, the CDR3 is TGTGCCTGGAGTAGACAGGGCCACACTGAAGCTTTCTTT. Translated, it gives CAWSRQGHTEAFF. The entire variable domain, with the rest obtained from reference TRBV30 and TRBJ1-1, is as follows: SQTIHQWPATLVQPVGSPLSLECTVEGTSNPNLYWYRQAAGRGLQLLFYSVGIGQISSEVPQNLSASRPQDRQFILSSKKLLLSDSGFYLCAWSRQGHTEAFFGQGTRLTVV.

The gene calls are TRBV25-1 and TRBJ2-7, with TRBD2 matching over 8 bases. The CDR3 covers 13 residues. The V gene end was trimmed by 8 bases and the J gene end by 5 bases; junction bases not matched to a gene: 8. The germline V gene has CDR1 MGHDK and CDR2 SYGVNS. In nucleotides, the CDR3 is TGTGCCAGCGAGGGACTAGTCTACAACGAGCAGTACTTC. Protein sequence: CASEGLVYNEQYF.

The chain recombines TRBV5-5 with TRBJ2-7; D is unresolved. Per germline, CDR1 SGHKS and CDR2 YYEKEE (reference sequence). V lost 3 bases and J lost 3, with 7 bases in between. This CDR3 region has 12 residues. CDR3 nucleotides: TGTGCCAGCAGCTCAGAAGTCTACGAGCAGTACTTC. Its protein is CASSSEVYEQYF.

Written as DNA, the CDR3 is TGTGCCAGCAGCCCCAGGAGCGGGAGGGTAAACAGTGAGCAGTTCTTC. The encoded protein is CASSPRSGRVNSEQFF. This chain uses TRBV5-6 with TRBJ2-1; the match to TRBD2 covers 10 bases. This CDR3 comprises 16 residues. V shed 4 bases, J shed 9 bases, and the junction held 13 bases outside the gene matches. CDR1 is SGHDT, CDR2 YYEEEE, per germline. The full variable domain, rest sourced from reference TRBV5-6 and TRBJ2-1, is DAGVTQSPTHLIKTRGQQVTLRCSPKSGHDTVSWYQQALGQGPQFIFQYYEEEERQRGNFPDRFSGHQFPNYSSELNVNALLLGDSALYLCASSPRSGRVNSEQFFGPGTRLTVL.